One TCR beta chain is described in this entry. What this receptor recognizes is not known. No much larger clone exists at a distance of one base, and base qualities are not known. In total, roughly 710 healthy bone marrow donors made up the cohort. Cohort members were all nominally healthy when sampled, although unrecorded immune exposures were likely present. The donor tested CMV seronegative, placing the donor among the 352 seronegative members of the cohort. A peripheral blood sample was provided by each donor, and peripheral blood mononuclear cells were used for TCR beta sequencing. The Qiagen DNeasy Blood Extraction Kit was used to extract genomic DNA from the blood cell samples. The data were obtained in a study of cytomegalovirus exposure and HLA in healthy donors (dated by TCRdb to 2017 to 2019). For the study in its entirety: According to an earlier analysis of 550 to 700 of the donors, 150 million to 200 million T cells yielded some 110 million unique TCR beta sequences and about 300 Gb of sequence data. Approximately 330 gigabases of sequencing data and around 85 million unique TCR sequences made up an early release that covered 640 HLA-typed donors. Among the roughly 380 genotyped donors, more than 70% belonged to the genetic ancestry cluster associated with self-reported Caucasian donors. The study was designed to test whether signatures of past pathogen exposure could be identified by cataloging public T cell receptors. Using immunosequencing, the study profiled T cell repertoires from about 650 subjects and related those repertoires to cytomegalovirus serostatus. A separate validation cohort of about 110 different subjects was used in addition to the roughly 700-subject first cohort. The study combined high-throughput TCR immunosequencing, statistical association of individual TCRs with disease status, and machine learning to predict cytomegalovirus infection status. To study patterns of TCR occurrence, a later analysis re-analyzed previously published TCR beta repertoires from 550 to 800 donors and added high-resolution HLA genotyping. The later analysis used no new phenotypic data to find candidate immune exposures, relying instead on TCR beta sequences and their occurrence across donors. To decide whether each TCR beta V gene segment behaved as functional or pseudogenic, an earlier analysis of nearly 600 of the donors relied on high-throughput TCR beta sequencing. Donor age, sex, ethnicity and CMV serostatus were compiled alongside the repertoire data. Genome-wide SNP genotypes for about 55% of the roughly 670 donors were used in a later genetic analysis, which treated that subset as a discovery cohort. All discovery cohort repertoires had been generated using a single sequencing platform. Both class I and class II loci were covered by HLA typing, at four-digit resolution. The number of donors typed differed by locus, with roughly 620-630 for A, B, C, DRB1 and DQB1, approximately 500 for DQA1, approximately 580 for DPA1, and approximately 470 for DPB1. Roughly 5 DR-DQ haplotypes were handled as single units for association and clustering because linkage in the cohort was strong. On average, 235,054 unique TCR beta nucleotide sequences were sequenced per donor among 300 to 500 genotyped donors of the cohort, with roughly 18% of those sequences being non-productive.

Study-wide conclusions, independent of this receptor: An earlier analysis of roughly 570 of the donors showed that most TCR beta V segments appeared in productive rearrangements either about 87% or about 30% of the time, which broadly matched IMGT annotations. In vitro tests confirmed that a few of the cytomegalovirus-associated TCR beta chains recognize cytomegalovirus antigens. A further reported finding was that TCR beta sequences accurately predicted the HLA-A and HLA-B alleles for most subjects in the first cohort. A cluster of highly shared sequence variants was judged likely to be a technical artifact of the sequencing pipeline. Assigning TCR associations to individual alleles was difficult when HLA alleles, especially DR and DQ, strongly co-occurred. According to a later analysis, TCR association rates differed among HLA loci, with DRB1 alleles showing the most associated TCRs and HLA-C alleles showing the fewest. Linkage disequilibrium might explain the correlated functional status among segregating V segments, but an unknown experimental factor could not be excluded. Several of the top co-occurrence clusters appeared to be linked to parvovirus B19, influenza, CMV and Epstein-Barr virus, according to a later analysis. Compared with the approximately 700-donor mean, donors in an Asian-associated ancestry cluster had fewer N-insertions in productive TCRs, according to a later genetic analysis. Because some donors lacked HLA typing at each locus, the association tests relied only on the typed subset. The authors suggested that the approach could potentially be generalized to other disease states and immunological phenotypes. A total of 164 TCR beta chains were listed by the study as associated with cytomegalovirus. The earlier analysis of approximately 590 of the donors excluded some 15 rarely observed V segments, including chromosome 9 orphons, because counts were too low. In a later analysis, about 16,000 TCR beta sequences were associated with specific HLA alleles at a false discovery rate of 0.05. Only TCR beta chains were sequenced in this cohort, and the absence of alpha or paired-chain data limited detectable features. In a later genetic analysis, a missense DCLRE1C variant was associated with V-gene and J-gene trimming of TCR beta chains, and the association was replicated in an independent cohort. Across donors, most TCR sequences were observed very rarely, whereas some public TCRs were present in many individuals. Presence/absence analyses assumed roughly uniform sequencing depth across donors, an assumption that may not hold. In a later analysis, HLA-associated TCR beta chains showed more clonal expansion and lower generation probabilities than non-associated chains that were equally common. CMV serostatus was the only immune exposure information available for the cohort. Some IMGT-functional V segments, including TRBV6-2 and TRBV6-3, could not be distinguished by the 87-base-pair reads and were therefore excluded. In a later analysis, most CMV-associated TCR beta chains were found to appear HLA-restricted, with HLA associations seemingly driven largely by CMV exposure. In both the original and validation cohorts, the classifier was reported to diagnose cytomegalovirus status with high specificity and sensitivity.

Library creation used the immunoSEQ multiplex PCR assay. For the multiplex PCR, a mixture combining 60 forward primers for TCR Vbeta segments and 13 reverse primers for TCR Jbeta segments was used. The CDR3 region of rearranged TCR beta genes was amplified from genomic DNA with a multiplex PCR assay. On the Illumina HiSeq System, the amplified TCR beta libraries were sequenced as 87-base-pair reads. As for the original processing: In a later analysis, about 80 million unique TCR beta chains were counted across the 500 to 850 repertoires, and roughly 11 million of these chains were shared by at least two donors. Raw reads were error-corrected and collapsed into unique sequences with a nearest-neighbor algorithm that merged closely related sequences to remove PCR and sequencing errors. To assign V, D and J gene segments, CDR3 sequences were aligned to IMGT reference sequences. For a sequence to be retained, a match of at least six nucleotides was required to both a V gene segment and a J gene segment. A rearrangement was called productive if the CDR3 had no stop codons and remained in frame with V and J, and every other rearrangement was called non-productive. Following IMGT convention, CDR3 was defined as the stretch from the second conserved V-encoded cysteine to the conserved J-encoded phenylalanine. The earlier analysis of about 590 of the donors excluded sequences that lacked an unambiguous match to a single V gene segment. An earlier analysis of almost 600 of the donors classified V segments as functional when productive rearrangements were above 56.7% and as segregating when the standard deviation between donors was above 5%. A statistical classification framework was developed to diagnose cytomegalovirus status using the catalog of TCR beta chain sequences. In a later analysis, V and J genes were assigned by comparing TCR nucleotide sequences against IMGT/GENE-DB human TR gene sequences. The TCRdist pipeline was used in a later analysis to assign CDR3 sequences and most-parsimonious VDJ recombination scenarios. In a later analysis, each TCR beta chain was defined by its CDR3 amino acid sequence together with its V-gene family, and reads without a unique V-gene family were excluded. As a way to deal with suspected cross-contamination and a sequencing artifact, a later analysis dropped 450 to 700 nucleotide sequences that were highly shared and had low generation probability. For each public chain, a later analysis derived a clonal expansion index from normalized ranks of inferred template counts within each repertoire. In a later analysis, generation probabilities were computed using a VDJ recombination model fitted to out-of-frame rearrangements, and the results were checked against IGoR. In a later analysis, TCR-TCR, TCR-HLA and TCR-CMV co-occurrence was scored with hypergeometric tests, and a repertoire-size bias correction was applied to TCR pairs. False discovery rates were estimated in a later analysis by permuting HLA or CMV assignments 20 times. In a later analysis, co-occurring TCRs were grouped using DBSCAN, and TCRdist sequence similarity was added for clustering within HLA-allele-positive subsets. Co-occurrence clustering excluded repertoires with fewer than 30,000 or more than 120,000 public chains, plus five with anomalous nucleotide sharing. This immuneACCESS table, as held by TCRdb, lists in-frame sequences with V and J called but not all clones. Of the missing ones, under half trace to an unresolved V gene in checked studies; the others have no known cause. V, J and clone size derive from that table, while D and trimming were established from the DNA sequence. The sample yields some 150,000 clones; 82% were counted once. Jointly, the top ten make up under 2% of the sample.

As encoded in the germline V gene, CDR1 is SNHLY while CDR2 is FYNNEI. The cysteine opens and the phenylalanine closes a CDR3 of 14 amino acids. Only the CDR3 DNA is retained, 42 bases long and in frame from the first base. The germline V end is reduced by 3 bases and the J end by 2 bases; junction bases left unmatched: 4. The specimen sequenced was PBMCs. This TCR derives from a middle-aged woman in good health and CMV-seronegative. This chain is built from TRBV2 and TRBJ2-7; 7 bases in between match TRBD2. In nucleotides, the sequence is TGTGCCAGCAGTGACTCCGCGGGAGCCTACGAGCAGTACTTC. It translates to CASSDSAGAYEQYF.